The sequence of this TCR beta chain was determined in a study of T cells in localized non-small cell lung cancer. Whole-study findings and limits: There were a median roughly 62 of the top 100 tumor clones appearing in adjacent lung. There was an association of higher blood T cell density with longer overall survival. Adjacent uninvolved lung had the highest clonality, suggesting focused antigen responses. Since sequencing was restricted to only one region of the tumor, intratumor heterogeneity remains a possibility.

TCRdb's table, derived via immunoSEQ multiplex PCR, lists solely in-frame clones and lacks some. The sample lists tens of thousands of clones, roughly 82% seen once, with roughly 17% in the top ten. As to this clone: Its antigen is still unknown.

This CDR3 has 13 amino acids. Germline CDR1 is SGHAT and CDR2 is FQNNGV. Trimming stripped 0 bases from V and 6 bases from J, with 8 bases between. The J gene is TRBJ1-2, the V gene TRBV11-2; D remains ambiguous. The sample in question was peripheral blood, obtained before any cancer treatment. The TCR originated in a male donor aged 60 or older with stage III squamous cell lung carcinoma. For the CDR3, the DNA is TGTGCCAGCAGCTTAGAGGTGGGAGATGGCTACACCTTC. Its protein is CASSLEVGDGYTF.